The next 3 T cell receptor beta chains were all read from a single sample in a study of OX40 agonist ivuxolimab in advanced cancers. Method: immunoSEQ multiplex PCR; TCRdb's copy keeps in-frame clones and lacks some. This table has around 63,000 clones, roughly 87% appearing once. This material consisted of CD4+ or CD8+ T cells sorted from blood, taken in a trial of the OX40 agonist ivuxolimab. The source is an adult with an advanced solid tumor such as melanoma, head and neck, liver or kidney cancer.

The chain has TRBV5-5 and TRBJ2-5, with D possibly being TRBD2 (7 bases). V gave up 4 bases and J gave up 2 bases, with 18 bases separating them. There are 16 residues in the CDR3. Germline V gives CDR1 SGHKS, CDR2 YYEKEE (reference sequence). The CDR3 protein is CASSPVRGAVQETQYF. The CDR3 DNA sequence: TGTGCCAGCAGCCCAGTCCGGGGGGCAGTACAAGAGACCCAGTACTTC.

In its sample, this clone was seen a few times. The chain is built from TRBV6-1 and TRBJ2-7; the D gene could be TRBD1 or TRBD2 (6 bases each). From germline, CDR1 is MNHNS and CDR2 SASEGT. This CDR3 contains 12 residues. V was pared by 8 bases and J by 1 base, with 9 bases between. The CDR3 sequence is CASGGTSYEQYF. DNA for the CDR3: TGTGCCAGCGGGGGGACATCCTACGAGCAGTACTTC.

V gene TRBV11-2 combines with J gene TRBJ2-5, with D perhaps TRBD2 (7 bases). The V and J ends lost 1 base and 3 bases respectively, with 15 bases between them. Germline CDR1 and CDR2: SGHAT and FQNNGV. CDR3 length equals 16 residues. For the CDR3, the DNA is TGTGCCAGCAGCTTAGCGGGGGGCCTATTGGAAGAGACCCAGTACTTC. This translates into CASSLAGGLLEETQYF.